The 29 T cell receptor beta chains in this list originate from one sample, sequenced in a study of Graves' ophthalmopathy and Graves' hyperthyroidism. Amplification of the TCR beta CDR3 regions used RNA transcripts (as template). HTBI primers served in a first-round RT-PCR, which a second-round multiplex PCR followed. TCRdb re-derived calls from the multiplex PCR reads in MiXCR, one entry per CDR3 protein. Of hundreds of thousands of distinct CDR3 sequences listed, roughly two fifths were seen once; the top ten hold 44%. The sequencing input was peripheral blood. These receptors came from an adult man with Graves' ophthalmopathy.

The chain combines TRBV10-2 with TRBJ1-6; a weak D match, TRBD1 (5 bases). V dropped 5 bases and J dropped 11 bases, with 10 bases sitting between them. The V gene's germline CDR1 is WSHSY and CDR2 SAAADI. The CDR3 consists of 12 residues. CDR3 region: CASSYQGTPLHF. The CDR3 coding sequence is TGCGCCAGCAGTTACCAGGGAACACCCCTCCACTTT.

The rearrangement uses TRBV19 and TRBJ2-2; possibly TRBD1 for D (5 bases). This CDR3 contains 13 residues. Trimming took off 8 bases at V and 0 bases at J, with 7 bases between the two ends. The germline V gene has CDR1 LNHDA and CDR2 SQIVND (reference sequence). The CDR3 DNA reads as TGTGCCAGTCGGACATCGAACACCGGGGAGCTGTTTTTT. It specifies CASRTSNTGELFF.

The genes are TRBV20-1 and TRBJ2-5; 9 nucleotides match TRBD1. Germline CDR1 is DFQATT and CDR2 is SNEGSKA (reference sequence). The J segment lost 2 bases and the V segment lost 5 bases, leaving 9 bases of the junction unmatched. The CDR3 totals 15 residues. CDR3 in amino acids: CSAGGEQGAQETQYF. The CDR3 DNA follows: TGCAGTGCTGGCGGTGAACAGGGGGCGCAAGAGACCCAGTACTTC.

The rearrangement uses TRBV24-1 and TRBJ2-1; D remains ambiguous. The length of the CDR3 is 15 residues. Germline V gives CDR1 KGHDR, CDR2 SFDVKD. V lost 7 bases and J 10 bases, leaving 22 bases between the germline ends. The CDR3 DNA reads TGTGCCACCAGCGGTTCAGAAGACAATAGGTACGAGCAGTTCTTC. Translation: CATSGSEDNRYEQFF.

The chain joins TRBV25-1 to TRBJ1-1; D gene uncertain. The germline V gene encodes CDR1 MGHDK and CDR2 SYGVNS. This CDR3 is 15 amino acids long. V gave up 3 bases and J gave up 5 bases, with 16 bases separating them. CDR3: CASSDSAGELTEAFF. The CDR3 coding sequence is TGTGCCAGCAGTGATAGTGCCGGGGAGCTAACTGAAGCTTTCTTT. The whole variable domain, remainder taken from reference TRBV25-1 and TRBJ1-1, is EADIYQTPRYLVIGTGKKITLECSQTMGHDKMYWYQQDPGMELHLIHYSYGVNSTEKGDLSSESTVSRIRTEHFPLTLESARPSHTSQYLCASSDSAGELTEAFFGQGTRLTVV.

The V gene is TRBV20-1, the J gene TRBJ2-5; possibly TRBD1 for D (6 bases). The V end lost 3 bases, the J end lost 5 bases, and 16 bases lay between the germline ends. Germline V lookup: CDR1 DFQATT, CDR2 SNEGSKA (reference sequence). This CDR3 is 14 amino acids long. Here the CDR3 DNA reads TGCAGTGCTAGCTCGTCAGGGGAACTCGAGACCCAGTACTTC. This codes for CSASSSGELETQYF.

There are a few counts of this clonotype. The chain combines TRBV7-9 with TRBJ1-2; TRBD1 might be the D (5 bases). Trimming pared 2 bases from V and 6 bases from J, leaving 19 bases between. Looked up from germline, CDR1 is SEHNR and CDR2 is FQNEAQ (reference sequence). The CDR3 extends over 16 amino acids. The CDR3 DNA reads as TGTGCCAGCAGCTTAAGGCCAGGGTGGAGGATGGATGGCTACACCTTC. This gives the protein CASSLRPGWRMDGYTF.

A few counts support this clonotype. The chain couples TRBV7-9 to TRBJ2-7; TRBD1 matches 8 bases. CDR1 and CDR2 (germline): SEHNR, FQNEAQ (reference sequence). V trimming: 4 bases; J trimming: 7 bases; junction bases outside the gene matches: 9. The CDR3 is made up of 14 amino acids. CDR3 amino acids: CASSSKQGVGEQYF. In DNA, the CDR3 is TGTGCCAGCAGCTCCAAACAGGGGGTTGGTGAGCAGTACTTC.

This clonotype was recorded at least ten times. The J gene is TRBJ2-5, the V gene TRBV10-3, with 7 nucleotides matching TRBD2. CDR3 size: 14 residues. CDR1 and CDR2 from the germline V gene are ENHRY and SYGVKD. The V and J ends lost 3 bases and 4 bases, in that order; junction bases with no gene match: 5. The CDR3 DNA sequence: TGTGCCATCAGTGACGCGGCTAGCGGAGAGACCCAGTACTTC. It specifies CAISDAASGETQYF.

Many counts were recorded for this clonotype. This sequence joins TRBV20-1 and TRBJ2-5; the match to TRBD1 covers 10 bases. The CDR3 consists of 15 residues. CDR1 and CDR2 (germline): DFQATT, SNEGSKA (reference sequence). V lost 5 bases, J lost 7 bases, and 13 bases stayed unmatched. The CDR3 nucleotides are TGCAGTGCTCCTGAGTGGGGACAGGGGAGGGTGACCCAGTACTTC. Protein sequence: CSAPEWGQGRVTQYF.

The chain carries TRBV2 and TRBJ2-5, with D perhaps TRBD1 or TRBD2 (5 bases each). Germline V lookup: CDR1 SNHLY, CDR2 FYNNEI. V gave up 3 bases and J gave up 3 bases, with 11 bases separating them. This CDR3 has 14 residues. The CDR3 sequence: CASSEGRLKETQYF. The CDR3 bases are TGTGCCAGCAGTGAGGGACGCTTAAAAGAGACCCAGTACTTC.

In the case of this clonotype: Possible read error: a much larger clone is one base away. The chain employs TRBV19 and TRBJ1-1; D ambiguous. The CDR3 is made up of 14 amino acids. Germline-derived CDR1 and CDR2 are LNHDA and SQIVND (reference sequence). The CDR3 here is CASSLSSVNAEAFF. The CDR3 DNA sequence: TGTGCCAGTAGTTTATCGTCAGTGAACGCTGAAGCTTTCTTT.

The chain uses TRBV4-3 and TRBJ1-1; 9 bases match TRBD1. Per germline, CDR1 LGHNA and CDR2 YSLEER. CDR3 length equals 15 residues. The junction had 4 bases not matched to a gene; V was cut back by 1 base and J by 4 bases. The CDR3 DNA is TGCGCCAGCAGCCAAGTATGGGACAGGGCCACTGAAGCTTTCTTT. Translating gives CASSQVWDRATEAFF.

The J gene is TRBJ2-3, the V gene TRBV10-3; tentatively, D is TRBD1 (5 bases). The V gene lost 6 bases and the J gene lost 0 bases, with 13 bases spanning the gap. The CDR3 is made up of 15 amino acids. Germline V lookup: CDR1 ENHRY, CDR2 SYGVKD. In nucleotides, the CDR3 is TGTGCCATCAGGAAGGGGTCCTCTAGCACAGATACGCAGTATTTT. It codes for CAIRKGSSSTDTQYF.

This clonotype was recorded a few times. The CDR3 region has the DNA TGTGCAACCCGGGGCGTCGGCACCGGGGAGCTGTTTTTT. Protein product: CATRGVGTGELFF. The V and J genes are TRBV7-9 and TRBJ2-2, with D perhaps given as TRBD1 or TRBD2 (5 bases each). Germline V gives CDR1 SEHNR, CDR2 FQNEAQ (reference sequence). This CDR3 has 13 amino acids.

CDR3 region: CSAWGGAISNQPQHF. The CDR3 DNA follows: TGCAGTGCTTGGGGTGGGGCTATTAGCAATCAGCCCCAGCATTTT. This chain connects TRBV20-1 to TRBJ1-5; maybe TRBD1 (5 bases). Germline V CDR1 and CDR2: DFQATT, SNEGSKA (reference sequence). Trimming took off 5 bases at V and 0 bases at J, with 14 bases between the two ends. The length of the CDR3 is 15 residues.

A remark on this clonotype: A much larger clone differs by one base, so this may be a read error. The chain recombines TRBV10-3 with TRBJ2-7, with a possible D match to TRBD1 (6 bases). The length of the CDR3 is 13 residues. Germline CDR1 is ENHRY and CDR2 is SYGVKD. The V end lost 6 bases, the J end lost 3 bases, and 12 bases lay between the germline ends. CDR3 sequence reads: CAISRGRGYEQYF. The CDR3 nucleotides are TGTGCCATCAGCCGGGGCAGGGGCTACGAGCAGTACTTC.

As concerns this clonotype: This may arise from a read error, as a much more abundant clone is one base away. The gene calls are TRBV2 and TRBJ2-2; the match to TRBD1 covers 8 bases. This CDR3 contains 14 residues. Germline CDR1 is SNHLY and CDR2 is FYNNEI. This CDR3 is CASRGQAKSGQLFF. In nucleotides, the CDR3 is TGTGCCAGCAGGGGACAGGCCAAGTCCGGGCAGCTGTTTTTT.

This clonotype came up many times. V gene TRBV5-4 combines with J gene TRBJ2-7; D may match TRBD1 or TRBD2 (5 bases each). The CDR3 length is 13 residues. V was clipped by 2 bases and J by 6 bases, with 12 bases between them. The germline CDR1 and CDR2 sequences are SGHNT and YYREEE (reference sequence). The CDR3 DNA is TGTGCCAGCAGCTTTGATGCAGGGACCGAGCAGTACTTC. It codes for CASSFDAGTEQYF.

This clonotype came up a few times. The rearrangement joins TRBV7-2 to TRBJ2-5, with TRBD2 matching 11 bases. After removal of 5 bases from V and 4 bases from J, the junction contained 15 bases not matched to a gene. Germline V gene sequence: CDR1 SGHTA, CDR2 FQGNSA. This CDR3 has 18 amino acids. The DNA for the CDR3 is TGTGCCAGCAGCATAAGGGGTAGCGGGAGGGCCTATCGAGAGACCCAGTACTTC. Residues: CASSIRGSGRAYRETQYF. Full variable domain (missing parts from reference TRBV7-2 and TRBJ2-5): GAGVSQSPSNKVTEKGKDVELRCDPISGHTALYWYRQSLGQGLEFLIYFQGNSAPDKSGLPSDRFSAERTGGSVSTLTIQRTQQEDSAVYLCASSIRGSGRAYRETQYFGPGTRLLVL.

In this sample, this clonotype turned up once. For the CDR3, the DNA is TGTGCCAGCAGCTCGGACGGGGAGACCCAGTACTTC. The encoded protein is CASSSDGETQYF. The J gene is TRBJ2-5, the V gene TRBV7-2; the D is unclear. This CDR3 is built from 12 residues. Per the germline V gene, CDR1 is SGHTA and CDR2 is FQGNSA. Trimming took 4 bases from V and 5 from J, leaving 8 bases between them.

In nucleotides, the CDR3 is TGCAGCATTCGATGGGGGTACGAGCAGTACTTC. It codes for CSIRWGYEQYF. This chain joins TRBV29-1 and TRBJ2-7, with D perhaps assigned TRBD1 or TRBD2 (5 bases each). Germline values: CDR1 SQVTM, CDR2 ANQGSEA. There are 11 residues in the CDR3. Trimming cost V 8 bases and J 4 bases, with 12 bases left between them.

The chain employs TRBV14 and TRBJ2-7; 11 bases are a match to TRBD2. The CDR3 totals 15 residues. V lost 3 bases, J lost 3 bases, and 4 bases stayed unmatched. Germline V gene data show CDR1 as SGHDN and CDR2 as FVKESK. The CDR3 here is CASSQTSGKNYEQYF. CDR3 nucleotide sequence: TGTGCCAGCAGCCAGACTAGCGGGAAAAACTACGAGCAGTACTTC. Full variable domain (missing parts from reference TRBV14 and TRBJ2-7): EAGVTQFPSHSVIEKGQTVTLRCDPISGHDNLYWYRRVMGKEIKFLLHFVKESKQDESGMPNNRFLAERTGGTYSTLKVQPAELEDSGVYFCASSQTSGKNYEQYFGPGTRLTVT.

The chain has TRBV15 and TRBJ1-4; D gene uncertain. The germline V gene has CDR1 LNHNV and CDR2 YYDKDF (reference sequence). Between the trimmed V and J ends, which lost 3 bases and 0 bases, there was a span of 8 bases. The CDR3 consists of 15 residues. CDR3 DNA sequence: TGTGCCACCAGCAGCTACCTCTCAACTAATGAAAAACTGTTTTTT. Translated: CATSSYLSTNEKLFF.

For this clonotype: Relative to the germline gene, one junction end is altered; a read error may explain this. The rearrangement joins TRBV7-2 to TRBJ2-7; D possibly corresponds to TRBD2 (6 bases). In germline, CDR1 is SGHTA, CDR2 FQGNSA. The CDR3 length is 15 residues. The CDR3, as DNA: TGTGCCAGCAACTTAGTACTAGCCCTCTCCTACGAGCAGTACTTC. This codes for CASNLVLALSYEQYF.

As concerns this clonotype: The conserved phenylalanine or tryptophan is not found at the CDR3 terminus, so this likely reflects a read error. The chain has TRBV2 and TRBJ2-2; D gene ambiguous. V gave up 5 bases and J gave up 6 bases, with 7 bases separating them. The CDR3 extends over 12 amino acids. The germline V gene has CDR1 SNHLY and CDR2 FYNNEI. The DNA for the CDR3 is TGTGCCAGCAGTTATGAATCCGGGGAGCTGTTTTAT. This translates into CASSYESGELFY.

Notes on this clonotype: The junction departs from germline at one end; a sequencing error may be responsible. The chain links TRBV25-1 to TRBJ2-7; no clear D. CDR1 MGHDK and CDR2 SYGVNS come from the germline V gene. The CDR3 length is 19 residues. The CDR3 loop is CASSYQPPLPGFETYKQYF. Here the CDR3 DNA reads TGTGCCAGCAGTTACCAGCCCCCTTTGCCAGGATTCGAGACCTACAAGCAGTACTTC.

This clonotype was detected many times. The rearrangement links TRBV19 to TRBJ1-2; perhaps TRBD1 as D (6 bases). Germline values: CDR1 LNHDA, CDR2 SQIVND (reference sequence). There are 13 residues in the CDR3. Trimming stripped 4 bases from V and 4 bases from J, with 10 bases between. CDR3 in amino acids: CASSSAGAYGYTF. In DNA form, the CDR3 reads TGTGCCAGTAGTAGCGCAGGGGCCTATGGCTACACCTTC. Complete variable domain (other parts from reference TRBV19 and TRBJ1-2): DGGITQSPKYLFRKEGQNVTLSCEQNLNHDAMYWYRQDPGQGLRLIYYSQIVNDFQKGDIAEGYSVSREKKESFPLTVTSAQKNPTAFYLCASSSAGAYGYTFGSGTRLTVV.

This chain connects TRBV10-3 to TRBJ1-5; 8 nucleotides align to TRBD1. CDR1 ENHRY and CDR2 SYGVKD come from the germline V gene. V shed 2 bases, J shed 7 bases, and the junction held 4 bases outside the gene matches. CDR3 size: 14 residues. The CDR3 loop reads CAISEAGGIQPQHF. For the CDR3, the DNA is TGTGCCATCAGTGAGGCAGGGGGCATACAGCCCCAGCATTTT.